The clone carrying this T cell receptor beta chain was recorded a few times. The CDR3 spans 15 residues. V was trimmed by 4 bases and J by 6 bases, leaving 20 bases between them. In germline, CDR1 is SGHRS, CDR2 YFSETQ. This entry is derived from a study of T-cell memory formation after mild COVID-19. TCRdb used MiXCR to reprocess the 5' RACE reads, holding one entry per CDR3 protein. The sample lists about 340,000 distinct CDR3 sequences, approximately 15% occurring once. The chain couples TRBV5-1 to TRBJ2-7; possible D gene TRBD2, 6 bases. This TCR was recovered from a man aged 18 to 35 who had mild COVID-19 (a few samples of this study predate the infection). Cell type and time point are not known. Sequencing was done on a sample of PBMCs or a T cell subset sorted from them (not recorded which). The CDR3 reads CASSRGSGEIGEQYF. As DNA, the CDR3 is TGCGCCAGCAGCCGGGGGTCGGGGGAGATAGGCGAGCAGTACTTC. Supplemented by reference TRBV5-1 and TRBJ2-7, the full variable domain reads KAGVTQTPRYLIKTRGQQVTLSCSPISGHRSVSWYQQTPGQGLQFLFEYFSETQRNKGNFPGRFSGRQFSNSRSEMNVSTLELGDSALYLCASSRGSGEIGEQYFGPGTRLTVT.